The sequence of this T cell receptor beta chain was determined in a study of T cells in Graves' hyperthyroidism and ophthalmopathy. Across the study: Staff took peripheral blood when the initial diagnosis was made, before any treatment began.

This CDR3 region has 13 residues. CDR1 is SGHAT, CDR2 FQNNGV, per germline. Concerning this clonotype: Sequence at one end of the junction differs from germline and may be a read error.

RNA transcripts were the template for amplifying TCR beta CDR3 regions. Primed by the HTBI set, a first-round RT-PCR was run on the TCR CDR3. Using its own MiXCR run on the multiplex PCR reads, TCRdb lists one record per CDR3 protein. The sample includes roughly 380,000 distinct CDR3 sequences, roughly an eighth of them seen just once. What was sequenced was blood. This sequence was found in a woman between 18 and 29 years old with Graves' hyperthyroidism. V is TRBV11-2 and J is TRBJ2-2; maybe TRBD2 (5 bases). The DNA of the CDR3 is TGTGCCAGCAGCCTAGAGGGTTACGGGGAGCTGTTTTTT. This gives the protein CASSLEGYGELFF.